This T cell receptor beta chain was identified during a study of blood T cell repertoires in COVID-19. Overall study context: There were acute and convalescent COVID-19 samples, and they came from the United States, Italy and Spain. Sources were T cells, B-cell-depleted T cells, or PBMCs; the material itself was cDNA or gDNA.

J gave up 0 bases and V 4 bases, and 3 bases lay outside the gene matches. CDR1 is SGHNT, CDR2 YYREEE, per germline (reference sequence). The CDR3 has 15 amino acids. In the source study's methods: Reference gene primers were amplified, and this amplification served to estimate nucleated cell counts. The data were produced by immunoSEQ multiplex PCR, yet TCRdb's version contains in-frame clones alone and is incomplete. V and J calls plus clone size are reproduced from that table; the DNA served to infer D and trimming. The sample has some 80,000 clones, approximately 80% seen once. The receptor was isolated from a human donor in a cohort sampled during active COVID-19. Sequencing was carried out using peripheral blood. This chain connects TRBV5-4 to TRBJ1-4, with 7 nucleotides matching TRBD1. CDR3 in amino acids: CASSQGGSTNEKLFF. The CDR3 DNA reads TGTGCCAGCAGCCAGGGGGGTTCAACTAATGAAAAACTGTTTTTT.